A single sample is the source of the 22 T cell receptor beta chains below, sequenced in a study of cytomegalovirus exposure and HLA in healthy donors. Amplification used 60 Vbeta primers and 13 Jbeta primers. TCRdb keeps only in-frame clones here, not all; method: immunoSEQ multiplex PCR. The profile shows 93,000 or so clones, around four fifths of them singletons. The sample taken for sequencing was PBMCs. The receptors were sampled from a woman aged 18-29 years in good health and CMV-seropositive.

The chain has TRBV25-1 and TRBJ2-3; TRBD1 matches 9 bases. Germline V CDR1 and CDR2: MGHDK, SYGVNS. The V and J ends lost 5 bases and 5 bases, in that order; junction bases with no gene match: 8. This CDR3 comprises 15 residues. The CDR3 loop is CASSSPDRGRDTQYF. CDR3 sequence (DNA): TGTGCCAGCAGTAGCCCGGACAGGGGTCGAGATACGCAGTATTTT.

V is TRBV5-6 and J is TRBJ2-7; a possible D gene is TRBD1 (6 bases). V dropped 2 bases and J dropped 0 bases, with 9 bases sitting between them. Germline loops: CDR1 SGHDT, CDR2 YYEEEE. The CDR3 is made up of 14 amino acids. CDR3 residues: CASSLMGHSYEQYF. The CDR3 coding sequence is TGTGCCAGCAGCTTAATGGGACACTCCTACGAGCAGTACTTC.

This clone was seen once. Here the CDR3 reads CASSLLGAYEQYF. As DNA, the CDR3 is TGTGCCAGCAGCTTGTTGGGGGCCTACGAGCAGTACTTC. The V gene is TRBV5-4, the J gene TRBJ2-5; D possibly matches TRBD1 or TRBD2 (5 bases each). The J call could be wrong; TRBJ2-7 is a better fit for the DNA end. The CDR3 spans 13 residues. In germline, CDR1 is SGHNT, CDR2 YYREEE (reference sequence).

This clone was recorded a few times. The chain has TRBV10-3 and TRBJ2-7; TRBD2 matches 9 bases. J lost 3 bases, V lost 4 bases, and 4 bases had no gene match. Germline V lookup: CDR1 ENHRY, CDR2 SYGVKD. The CDR3 extends over 14 amino acids. The CDR3 spells CAISGASGDYEQYF. In DNA form, the CDR3 reads TGTGCCATCAGTGGCGCTAGCGGGGACTACGAGCAGTACTTC.

The rearrangement uses TRBV6-5 and TRBJ2-1, with 11 bases that match TRBD1. The junction had 6 bases not matched to a gene; V was cut back by 6 bases and J by 5 bases. CDR1 and CDR2 (germline): MNHEY, SVGAGI. The CDR3 length is 15 residues. The CDR3, as DNA: TGTGCCAGCAGGGACCCGGGACAGGGGGACAATGAGCAGTTCTTC. This gives the protein CASRDPGQGDNEQFF.

This clone has just one count. The chain recombines TRBV29-1 with TRBJ2-1; 15 bases align to TRBD2. There are 14 residues in the CDR3. Germline V gene lookup returns CDR1 SQVTM and CDR2 ANQGSEA. The trim removed 7 bases at V and 8 bases at J, leaving 6 bases unmatched. The CDR3 loop reads CSARTSGRGDEQFF. The CDR3 DNA sequence: TGCAGCGCTCGGACTAGCGGGAGGGGGGATGAGCAGTTCTTC.

The rearrangement links TRBV6-5 to TRBJ1-4; 10 nucleotides agree with TRBD1. This CDR3 is 16 amino acids long. J was trimmed by 5 bases and V by 2 bases; bases with no gene match: 5. Germline CDR1 and CDR2: MNHEY and SVGAGI. The CDR3 here is CASSYAGTGVNEKLFF. The CDR3 DNA sequence: TGTGCCAGCAGTTACGCCGGGACAGGGGTGAATGAAAAACTGTTTTTT.

The chain couples TRBV29-1 to TRBJ2-5, with 7 nucleotides matching TRBD1. The CDR3 is 14 residues long. Germline trimming cut 2 bases from V and 1 base from J; bases unmatched to any gene: 4. Germline CDR1 and CDR2: SQVTM and ANQGSEA. The CDR3 spells CSVEIGDSQETQYF. CDR3 in DNA: TGCAGCGTTGAAATTGGGGACAGCCAAGAGACCCAGTACTTC.

V gene TRBV7-9 combines with J gene TRBJ1-2, with TRBD1 matching 9 bases. The germline V gene has CDR1 SEHNR and CDR2 FQNEAQ (reference sequence). This CDR3 region has 16 residues. J was trimmed by 8 bases and V by 1 base; bases with no gene match: 11. The chain's CDR3 is CASSLDRGPDAWGYTF. CDR3 nucleotides: TGTGCCAGCAGCTTAGACAGGGGGCCAGATGCTTGGGGCTACACCTTC.

This chain uses TRBV29-1 with TRBJ1-2; 9 bases are a match to TRBD1. The V segment lost 0 bases and the J segment 3 bases; nucleotides outside the gene matches: 5. This CDR3 spans 15 amino acids. Germline loops: CDR1 SQVTM, CDR2 ANQGSEA. The CDR3 reads CSVEEDRGKYYGYTF. The CDR3 DNA reads TGCAGCGTTGAAGAGGACAGGGGTAAATACTATGGCTACACCTTC.

The chain couples TRBV10-3 to TRBJ2-1; 8 nucleotides line up with TRBD1. J gave up 15 bases and V 2 bases, and 6 bases lay outside the gene matches. The CDR3 extends over 12 amino acids. The germline CDR1 and CDR2 sequences are ENHRY and SYGVKD. The CDR3 is CAISEQGQVLFF. As DNA, the CDR3 is TGTGCCATCAGTGAGCAGGGACAGGTCTTGTTCTTC.

The chain employs TRBV9 and TRBJ1-4; D not resolved. CDR1 is SGDLS, CDR2 YYNGEE, per germline. The CDR3 runs 15 residues. V shed 0 bases and J shed 0 bases, with 6 bases lying between them. CDR3 sequence (DNA): TGTGCCAGCAGCGTAGAATCCACAACTAATGAAAAACTGTTTTTT. This translates into CASSVESTTNEKLFF.

The V call is TRBV7-9, the J call TRBJ2-2, with 9 bases matching TRBD2. CDR3 length equals 19 residues. V shed 2 bases and J 2 bases; nucleotides not matched to a gene: 12. Germline CDR1 and CDR2: SEHNR and FQNEAQ (reference sequence). CDR3: CASSLYGWGLADNTGELFF. CDR3 coding DNA: TGTGCCAGCAGCTTATATGGCTGGGGACTAGCAGACAACACCGGGGAGCTGTTTTTT.

J is TRBJ1-5 and V is TRBV5-8; D is ambiguous. Germline V gives CDR1 SGHTS, CDR2 YDEGEE. The CDR3 is 16 residues long. V dropped 3 bases and J dropped 0 bases, with 13 bases sitting between them. CDR3 bases: TGTGCCAGCAGCTGGCGGGGAAGCTATAGCAATCAGCCCCAGCATTTT. It is translated as CASSWRGSYSNQPQHF.

The chain uses TRBV10-3 and TRBJ2-7, with 9 positions matching TRBD2. The CDR3 is 16 amino acids. Germline-derived CDR1 and CDR2 are ENHRY and SYGVKD. The V gene end was trimmed by 0 bases and the J gene end by 1 base; junction bases not matched to a gene: 4. The CDR3 DNA reads as TGTGCCATCAGTGAGTCGAATAGCGGGGGATCCTACGAGCAGTACTTC. This gives the protein CAISESNSGGSYEQYF.

The chain carries TRBV5-1 and TRBJ2-4; D ambiguous. V was cut by 4 bases and J by 2 bases, with 13 bases left in between. This CDR3 comprises 15 residues. Germline V gene lookup returns CDR1 SGHRS and CDR2 YFSETQ. CDR3 DNA sequence: TGCGCCAGCAGCCTCGAGGCTAATACCAAAAACATTCAGTACTTC. This codes for CASSLEANTKNIQYF.

CDR3 sequence: CASSLFPGGDYEQYF. CDR3 coding DNA: TGTGCCAGCAGCTTATTCCCCGGGGGGGACTACGAGCAGTACTTC. This sequence joins TRBV7-3 and TRBJ2-7; 8 nucleotides line up with TRBD2. V lost 2 bases and J lost 3; bases outside the gene matches: 6. The CDR3 has 15 amino acids. Germline V CDR1 and CDR2: SGHTA, FQGTGA.

The V gene is TRBV2, the J gene TRBJ1-5; no reliable D call. The CDR3 runs to 14 residues. The germline V gene encodes CDR1 SNHLY and CDR2 FYNNEI. V was clipped by 3 bases and J by 6 bases, with 12 bases between them. CDR3 protein: CASSDFRNGQPQHF. CDR3 DNA sequence: TGTGCCAGCAGTGATTTCAGGAACGGTCAGCCCCAGCATTTT.

This chain's CDR3 is CASSYHGGRTGELFF. CDR3 DNA sequence: TGTGCCAGCAGTTACCATGGGGGGAGGACCGGGGAGCTGTTTTTT. The rearrangement joins TRBV6-6 to TRBJ2-2; maybe TRBD2 (6 bases). The CDR3 totals 15 residues. Germline CDR1 and CDR2: MNHNY and SVGAGI (reference sequence). V shed 2 bases and J shed 5 bases, with 12 bases lying between them.

V and J are TRBV6-6 and TRBJ2-1; 8 nucleotides agree with TRBD2. The CDR3 length is 16 residues. The germline V gene encodes CDR1 MNHNY and CDR2 SVGAGI (reference sequence). The trim removed 0 bases at V and 3 bases at J, leaving 4 bases unmatched. The CDR3 loop is CASSYSREADYNEQFF. CDR3 nucleotide sequence: TGTGCCAGCAGTTACTCGCGGGAGGCCGACTACAATGAGCAGTTCTTC.

DNA of the CDR3: TGCAGTGCTAGTGTCGTCCCCGCCCAGTACTTC. As protein: CSASVVPAQYF. The gene calls are TRBV20-1 and TRBJ2-5; no clear D. Germline V gene sequence: CDR1 DFQATT, CDR2 SNEGSKA (reference sequence). The CDR3 is made up of 11 amino acids. V dropped 3 bases and J dropped 9 bases, with 11 bases sitting between them.

The gene calls are TRBV19 and TRBJ1-5; 10 bases agree with TRBD1. Germline V gene sequence: CDR1 LNHDA, CDR2 SQIVND (reference sequence). V shed 3 bases and J 6 bases; nucleotides not matched to a gene: 2. This CDR3 spans 14 amino acids. This CDR3 reads CASSIGTGVQPQHF. The CDR3 nucleotides read TGTGCCAGTAGTATCGGGACAGGGGTTCAGCCCCAGCATTTT. Full variable domain (missing parts from reference TRBV19 and TRBJ1-5): DGGITQSPKYLFRKEGQNVTLSCEQNLNHDAMYWYRQDPGQGLRLIYYSQIVNDFQKGDIAEGYSVSREKKESFPLTVTSAQKNPTAFYLCASSIGTGVQPQHFGDGTRLSIL.